The 20 T cell receptor beta chains given below trace back to one sample, sequenced in a study of response to subunit inactivated influenza vaccine. In TCRdb, the RT-PCR reads were re-called with MiXCR into one record per CDR3 protein. The sample has about 520,000 distinct CDR3 sequences; under 8.5% are singletons. The starting material was PBMCs from blood, obtained less than 25 months after vaccination. The receptors stem from a man in his fifties or sixties who received an inactivated influenza vaccine.

The genes are TRBV6-2 or TRBV6-3 and TRBJ1-5; the D is unclear. V shed 5 bases and J shed 9 bases, with 17 bases lying between them. The CDR3 contains 14 residues. The V gene's germline CDR1 is MNHEY and CDR2 SVGEGT. CDR3 coding DNA: TGTGCCAGCAGTCGGCGTGACGGGTCCGGGCCCCAGCATTTT. Amino acids: CASSRRDGSGPQHF.

This clonotype was recorded at least ten times. This rearrangement joins TRBV29-1 to TRBJ2-2, with 8 nucleotides matching TRBD2. Germline V gene data show CDR1 as SQVTM and CDR2 as ANQGSEA. The CDR3 has 15 amino acids. The junction had 3 bases not matched to a gene; V was cut back by 1 base and J by 2 bases. CDR3 amino acids: CSVEGLAGNTGELFF. CDR3 nucleotide sequence: TGCAGCGTTGAAGGGCTAGCGGGCAACACCGGGGAGCTGTTTTTT.

This clonotype was observed at least ten times. The rearrangement joins TRBV20-1 to TRBJ2-5, with D possibly called TRBD1 or TRBD2 (5 bases each). V was trimmed by 3 bases and J by 6 bases, leaving 11 bases between them. Germline V gene sequence: CDR1 DFQATT, CDR2 SNEGSKA (reference sequence). The CDR3 loop spans 12 amino acids. CDR3 bases: TGCAGTGCTAGGAGGGGTCAACAGACCCAGTACTTC. Amino acid sequence: CSARRGQQTQYF.

This CDR3 reads CASKQGYEQYF. The CDR3 nucleotides are TGTGCCAGCAAACAGGGCTACGAGCAGTACTTC. The chain has TRBV6-2 or TRBV6-3 and TRBJ2-7, with a possible D match to TRBD1 (6 bases). There are 11 residues in the CDR3. In germline, CDR1 is MNHEY, CDR2 SVGEGT. V was shortened by 7 bases and J by 3 bases, with 7 bases between the two germline ends.

The V call is TRBV27, the J call TRBJ1-2; 8 positions agree with TRBD1. V was clipped by 7 bases and J by 6 bases; unmatched bases: 13. Germline CDR1 is MNHEY and CDR2 is SMNVEV (reference sequence). The CDR3 runs to 15 residues. CDR3 amino acids: CASKSKTGAKDGYTF. In DNA, the CDR3 is TGTGCCAGCAAAAGCAAGACAGGGGCGAAGGATGGCTACACCTTC.

The J gene is TRBJ2-3, the V gene TRBV6-5; D is unclear. Germline V gives CDR1 MNHEY, CDR2 SVGAGI. V was trimmed by 4 bases and J by 2 bases, leaving 13 bases between them. There are 15 residues in the CDR3. CDR3 protein: CASSSTELVTDTQYF. The CDR3 DNA is TGTGCCAGCAGTTCCACTGAGCTAGTCACAGATACGCAGTATTTT.

This clonotype was counted at least ten times. This chain joins TRBV20-1 and TRBJ2-3, with 7 bases lining up with TRBD2. Trimming at V came to 0 bases and at J to 5 bases, leaving 8 bases not matched to a gene. This CDR3 has 15 amino acids. The germline gives CDR1 DFQATT, CDR2 SNEGSKA (reference sequence). The CDR3 spells CSARDPSGGVDTQYF. CDR3 DNA: TGCAGTGCTAGAGATCCGTCGGGAGGCGTAGATACGCAGTATTTT.

This clonotype was counted ten times or more. The chain recombines TRBV10-3 with TRBJ1-6; D is perhaps TRBD1 (6 bases). Trimming took off 2 bases at V and 10 bases at J, with 12 bases between the two ends. Germline V lookup: CDR1 ENHRY, CDR2 SYGVKD. The CDR3 has 14 residues. The CDR3 nucleotides are TGTGCCATCAGTGAGGTACAGGGAGGGTCACCCCTCCACTTT. Translation gives CAISEVQGGSPLHF.

This clonotype was recorded many times. The rearrangement joins TRBV29-1 to TRBJ2-3, with D possibly matching TRBD2 (5 bases). The ends were cut back, 2 bases at V and 0 bases at J, with 6 bases in the middle. Germline values: CDR1 SQVTM, CDR2 ANQGSEA. The CDR3 runs to 13 residues. CDR3 protein: CSVERGSTDTQYF. For the CDR3, the DNA is TGCAGCGTTGAACGGGGAAGCACAGATACGCAGTATTTT.

Ten or more counts support this clonotype. V is TRBV6-1 and J is TRBJ2-5; 7 positions match TRBD1. V gave up 3 bases and J gave up 2 bases; unmatched junction bases: 3. The CDR3 runs to 14 residues. Germline CDR1 and CDR2: MNHNS and SASEGT. CDR3 region: CASSDWDSQETQYF. CDR3 bases: TGTGCCAGCAGTGATTGGGACAGTCAAGAGACCCAGTACTTC.

This clonotype appeared many times. The chain combines TRBV5-6 with TRBJ2-7, with no clear D. From germline, CDR1 is SGHDT and CDR2 YYEEEE. Trimming took off 4 bases at V and 2 bases at J, with 7 bases between the two ends. This CDR3 region has 12 residues. The CDR3, as DNA: TGTGCCAGCAGCGTACAGCCCTACGAGCAGTACTTC. It specifies CASSVQPYEQYF.

The rearrangement joins TRBV29-1 to TRBJ1-1; 9 bases are shared with TRBD1. Trimming at V came to 7 bases and at J to 5 bases, leaving 5 bases not matched to a gene. Germline assignment: CDR1 SQVTM and CDR2 ANQGSEA. CDR3 size: 12 residues. The CDR3 region has the DNA TGCAGCGCCGGACAGGGGAAGACTGAAGCTTTCTTT. It codes for CSAGQGKTEAFF.

The CDR3 nucleotides are TGTGCCAGCAGCACCACCGGGACTAGACGTGAGCAGTTCTTC. It codes for CASSTTGTRREQFF. The V gene is TRBV7-2, the J gene TRBJ2-1; 8 nucleotides line up with TRBD2. The CDR3 totals 14 residues. V was pared by 5 bases and J by 9 bases, with 9 bases of the junction left unmatched. In germline, CDR1 is SGHTA, CDR2 FQGNSA.

The rearrangement links TRBV6-1 to TRBJ1-5, with D hard to call. The ends were cut back, 1 base at V and 0 bases at J, with 10 bases in the middle. The CDR3 is 16 amino acids. The germline CDR1 and CDR2 sequences are MNHNS and SASEGT. In DNA form, the CDR3 reads TGTGCCAGCAGTGAAGAGCCGGCCGGTAGCAATCAGCCCCAGCATTTT. Translated, it gives CASSEEPAGSNQPQHF.

This clonotype was observed at least ten times. This sequence joins TRBV7-2 and TRBJ2-7; 15 bases are a match to TRBD2. Trimming took 4 bases from V and 6 from J; bases not matched to a gene: 1. CDR3 length: 14 amino acids. Germline V gives CDR1 SGHTA, CDR2 FQGNSA. CDR3 nucleotide sequence: TGTGCCAGCAGCTGGGGACTAGCGGGAGGCGAGCAGTACTTC. It encodes CASSWGLAGGEQYF. Based on the CDR3 plus reference TRBV7-2 and TRBJ2-7, the full variable domain is GAGVSQSPSNKVTEKGKDVELRCDPISGHTALYWYRQSLGQGLEFLIYFQGNSAPDKSGLPSDRFSAERTGGSVSTLTIQRTQQEDSAVYLCASSWGLAGGEQYFGPGTRLTVT.

Only a few counts were recorded for this clonotype. The chain joins TRBV11-2 to TRBJ2-3, with TRBD2 matching 8 bases. This CDR3 is 16 amino acids long. With 0 bases clipped from V and 2 bases from J, the junction kept 4 bases outside the gene matches. The germline V gene encodes CDR1 SGHAT and CDR2 FQNNGV. The CDR3 DNA sequence: TGTGCCAGCAGCTTAGATGTAGCGGGGCACACAGATACGCAGTATTTT. Translation: CASSLDVAGHTDTQYF.

The rearrangement uses TRBV7-2 and TRBJ2-1, with 8 bases lining up with TRBD1. Germline-derived CDR1 and CDR2 are SGHTA and FQGNSA. J gave up 4 bases and V 1 base, and 9 bases lay outside the gene matches. The CDR3 extends over 17 amino acids. The CDR3 is CASSLVPLTGGYNEQFF. For the CDR3, the DNA is TGTGCCAGCAGCTTAGTCCCTCTTACAGGGGGATACAATGAGCAGTTCTTC. The whole variable domain, remainder taken from reference TRBV7-2 and TRBJ2-1, is GAGVSQSPSNKVTEKGKDVELRCDPISGHTALYWYRQSLGQGLEFLIYFQGNSAPDKSGLPSDRFSAERTGGSVSTLTIQRTQQEDSAVYLCASSLVPLTGGYNEQFFGPGTRLTVL.

The chain employs TRBV6-2 or TRBV6-3 and TRBJ1-5; 7 positions match TRBD1. This CDR3 has 15 amino acids. Trimming removed 3 bases from V and 1 base from J; junction bases left unmatched: 3. Germline V gene data show CDR1 as MNHEY and CDR2 as SVGEGT. The CDR3 nucleotides are TGTGCCAGCAGTTATAACAGGGGAAGCAATCAGCCCCAGCATTTT. Translating it yields CASSYNRGSNQPQHF.

This clonotype was counted only a few times. The chain couples TRBV7-2 to TRBJ2-2; D may correspond to TRBD1 or TRBD2 (5 bases each). The CDR3 runs 15 residues. Trimming removed 2 bases at V and 4 bases at J, with 11 bases between. CDR1 is SGHTA and CDR2 is FQGNSA in the germline V gene. The CDR3 sequence: CASSLRGRRTGELFF. The CDR3 region has the DNA TGTGCCAGCAGCTTACGGGGACGGCGCACCGGGGAGCTGTTTTTT.

This clonotype was counted between two and nine times. The J gene is TRBJ1-1, the V gene TRBV12-3 or TRBV12-4; 9 bases match TRBD1. The V segment lost 6 bases and the J segment 0 bases; nucleotides outside the gene matches: 11. This CDR3 region has 17 residues. CDR3 amino acids: CASSPNRGHMMNTEAFF. CDR3 DNA sequence: TGTGCCAGCAGCCCTAACAGGGGGCATATGATGAACACTGAAGCTTTCTTT.